This entry is about one TCR beta chain. The antigen this receptor binds is unknown. No quality values exist for individual bases; no much larger clone is one base distant. The identical CDR3 is also encoded by other nucleotide sequences in the sample. The data are from a study of radiotherapy plus CTLA-4 blockade in lung cancer (dated by TCRdb to 2016 to 2019). Notes on the research overall: Objective responses occurred in around 19% of enrolled patients, and roughly 30% achieved disease control. The research as a whole found: After treatment with radiotherapy and ipilimumab, TCR clones that originated in tumors expanded in peripheral blood. The strongest predictors of response, as reported, were early dynamic changes in blood T cell clones along with a rise in serum interferon-beta after radiation.

The study tested focal radiation therapy combined with CTLA-4 blockade (ipilimumab) in patients with chemo-refractory metastatic non-small-cell lung cancer. Libraries were made using the immunoSEQ multiplex PCR assay. TCRdb took over this immuneACCESS table, retaining in-frame rearrangements with V and J assigned. Such tables are incomplete; in checked studies, under half of the missing clones stem from an unresolved V gene, and the remainder is unexplained. This sample gives about 80,000 clones in total; about 84% of them show up just once. Clones ranked in the top ten supply approximately 0.8% of the sample. The germline V gene provides CDR1 MNHNS and CDR2 SASEGT. The germline V and J ends show losses of 6 bases and 6 bases respectively, and no gene match explains 8 bases of the junction. The CDR3 sequence holds 14 residues, the cysteine and phenylalanine included. The sequence is cut down to CDR3 DNA, 42 bases in frame from base 1.

The source was peripheral blood, collected from a patient treated with radiotherapy plus ipilimumab. Rearrangement joined TRBV6-1 to TRBJ1-1; the central 9 bases match TRBD1. This receptor was identified in a human donor with non-small cell lung cancer who had stable disease on radiotherapy plus ipilimumab. Read as DNA, the sequence is TGTGCCAGCAGGGAGGGACAGGGTGGGGCTGAAGCTTTCTTT. Its protein reads: CASREGQGGAEAFF.